This paragraph reports one T cell receptor beta chain. Its cognate antigen is unknown. V lost 3 bases, J lost 13 bases, and 7 bases stayed unmatched. This CDR3 contains 14 residues. Per germline, CDR1 SNHLY and CDR2 FYNNEI. The source of the sample is a study of T-cell memory formation after mild COVID-19. UMIs and sample barcodes were carried by the TCR alpha and TCR beta cDNA libraries that 5'RACE produced using constant-segment primers. TCRdb reprocessed the 5' RACE reads via MiXCR and lists one record per CDR3 protein. Of approximately 150,000 distinct CDR3 sequences listed, approximately 21% were seen once; the top ten hold over 2%. Study results and caveats: Contracting CD4+ clones sat mainly in CM and EM; CD8+ in EMRA. Clonal second-wave expansions that peaked on day 37 had unconfirmed SARS-CoV-2 specificity.

This receptor was obtained from an adult woman who had mild COVID-19 (a few samples of this study predate the infection). Cell type and time point are not known. Source material: PBMCs or a T cell subset sorted from them (not recorded which). The chain recombines TRBV2 with TRBJ2-1, with 12 positions matching TRBD2. The CDR3 DNA reads as TGTGCCAGCAGTGATAAGCTAGCGGGAGGGGTTCAGTTCTTC. Translating gives CASSDKLAGGVQFF.